Listed below are T cell receptor beta chains from one sample, sequenced in a study. MiXCR was run by TCRdb on the RT-PCR reads, yielding one entry per CDR3 protein. The sample has more than 550,000 distinct CDR3 sequences, around 14% seen once. Sequenced sample: memory CD4+ T cells from blood. The source is a female donor in good health, serving as a healthy control. CDR3s include the opening cysteine and the closing phenylalanine or tryptophan. A D gene is named only where the DNA matches it firmly. Some rows have no size entry. The others give once, few or many, or a class for an expanded clone.

d_gene: TRBD2
abundance: few
j_gene: TRBJ2-3
v_gene: TRBV4-1
CDR3nt: TGCGCCAGCAGCCAAACTAGCGGGAATTTGGATACGCAGTATTTT
CDR3aa: CASSQTSGNLDTQYF

d_gene: TRBD1
abundance: many
j_gene: TRBJ1-1
v_gene: TRBV6-2/TRBV6-3
CDR3nt: TGTGCCAGCAGCTACGGGACAGGGCAGTTGGAGACTGAAGCTTTCTTT
CDR3aa: CASSYGTGQLETEAFF

d_gene: .
abundance: few
j_gene: TRBJ2-1
v_gene: TRBV2
CDR3nt: TGTGCCAGCACAATCACTCGCGACAATGAGCAGTTCTTC
CDR3aa: CASTITRDNEQFF

d_gene: TRBD2
abundance: few
j_gene: TRBJ2-3
v_gene: TRBV20-1
CDR3nt: TGCAGTGCTAGCACGGGACTAGCGGGGGAGTCAGATACGCAGTATTTT
CDR3aa: CSASTGLAGESDTQYF

d_gene: TRBD1
abundance: .
j_gene: TRBJ2-6
v_gene: TRBV27
CDR3nt: TGTGCCAGCAGTTCCCCGGGACAGGGACTCCCTGGGGCCAACGTCCTGACTTTC
CDR3aa: CASSSPGQGLPGANVLTF

d_gene: TRBD1
abundance: few
j_gene: TRBJ2-1
v_gene: TRBV5-1
CDR3nt: TGCGCCAGCAGCTTGGCCTTCGGGACAGACTACAATGAGCAGTTCTTC
CDR3aa: CASSLAFGTDYNEQFF

d_gene: .
abundance: few
j_gene: TRBJ1-4
v_gene: TRBV12-3/TRBV12-4
CDR3nt: TGTGCCAGCAGTTTAGGACAGTCAACTAATGAAAAACTGTTTTTT
CDR3aa: CASSLGQSTNEKLFF

d_gene: .
abundance: .
j_gene: TRBJ2-5
v_gene: TRBV10-2
CDR3nt: TGCGCCAGCAGTGAGTCGAACGCCGAAGAGACCCAGTACTTC
CDR3aa: CASSESNAEETQYF

d_gene: TRBD2
abundance: many
j_gene: TRBJ2-5
v_gene: TRBV20-1
CDR3nt: TGCAGTGCCCAAGACCTGACTAGCGGGGACGCGAGGACCCAGTACTTC
CDR3aa: CSAQDLTSGDARTQYF

d_gene: .
abundance: many
j_gene: TRBJ2-7
v_gene: TRBV20-1
CDR3nt: TGCAGTGCTAGAGCGCGCCTAGTCGGCTACGAGCAGTACTTC
CDR3aa: CSARARLVGYEQYF

d_gene: .
abundance: few
j_gene: TRBJ1-3
v_gene: TRBV4-2
CDR3nt: TGTGCCAGCAGCCAGGAGAGCTCTGGAAACACCATATATTTT
CDR3aa: CASSQESSGNTIYF

d_gene: TRBD1
abundance: .
j_gene: TRBJ2-2
v_gene: TRBV12-3/TRBV12-4
CDR3nt: TGTGCCAGCAGTTTAGACCCGACAGGGAAAGGGGAGCTGTTTTTT
CDR3aa: CASSLDPTGKGELFF

d_gene: .
abundance: .
j_gene: TRBJ1-3
v_gene: TRBV18
CDR3nt: TGTGCCAGCTCAACGACAGCGCTGAACTCTGGAAACACCATATATTTT
CDR3aa: CASSTTALNSGNTIYF